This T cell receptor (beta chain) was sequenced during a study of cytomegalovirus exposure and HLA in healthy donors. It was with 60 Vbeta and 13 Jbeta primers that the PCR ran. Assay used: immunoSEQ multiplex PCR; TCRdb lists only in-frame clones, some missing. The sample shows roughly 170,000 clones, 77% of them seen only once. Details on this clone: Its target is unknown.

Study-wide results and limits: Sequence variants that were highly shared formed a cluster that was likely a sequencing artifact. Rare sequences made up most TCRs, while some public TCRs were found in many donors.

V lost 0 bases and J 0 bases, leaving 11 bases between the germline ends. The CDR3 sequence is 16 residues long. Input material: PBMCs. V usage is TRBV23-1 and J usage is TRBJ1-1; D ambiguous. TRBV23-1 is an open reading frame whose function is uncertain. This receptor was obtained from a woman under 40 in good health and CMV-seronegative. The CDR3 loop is CASSQSVREMNTEAFF. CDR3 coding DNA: TGCGCCAGCAGTCAATCGGTCCGCGAGATGAACACTGAAGCTTTCTTT.